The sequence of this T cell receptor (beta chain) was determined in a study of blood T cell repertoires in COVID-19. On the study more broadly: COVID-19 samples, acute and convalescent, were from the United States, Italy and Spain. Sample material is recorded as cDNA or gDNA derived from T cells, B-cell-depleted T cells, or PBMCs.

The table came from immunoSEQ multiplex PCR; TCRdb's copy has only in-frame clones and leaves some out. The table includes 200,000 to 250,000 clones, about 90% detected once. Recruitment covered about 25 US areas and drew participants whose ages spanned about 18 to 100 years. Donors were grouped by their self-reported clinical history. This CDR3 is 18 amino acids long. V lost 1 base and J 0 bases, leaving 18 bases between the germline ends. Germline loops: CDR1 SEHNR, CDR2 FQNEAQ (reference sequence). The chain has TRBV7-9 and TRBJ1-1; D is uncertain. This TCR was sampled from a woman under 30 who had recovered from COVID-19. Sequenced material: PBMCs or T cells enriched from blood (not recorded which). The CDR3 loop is CASSLGFSGVFLNTEAFF. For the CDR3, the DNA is TGTGCCAGCAGCTTAGGATTTAGCGGTGTCTTCCTGAACACTGAAGCTTTCTTT.